Listed below are T cell receptor beta chains from one sample, sequenced in a study of TIL therapy for anti-PD-1-resistant metastatic lung cancer. Data came from immunoSEQ multiplex PCR; TCRdb stores just in-frame clones and leaves some out. The sample consists of tens of thousands of clones, more than 65% of them appearing once. Sequences were derived from blood, sampled at baseline. The origin of the receptors is a person between 25 and 80 years old with non-small cell lung cancer. CDR3s include the opening cysteine and the closing phenylalanine or tryptophan. D genes are given only for firm matches. The listing skips clone size in some rows; elsewhere it reads once, few, many or a size class.

clone_size: .
d_call: .
v_call: TRBV6-4
j_call: TRBJ1-1
cdr3_aa: CATQNTEAFF
cdr3_nt: TGTGCCACCCAGAACACTGAAGCTTTCTTT

clone_size: .
d_call: .
v_call: TRBV14
j_call: TRBJ2-2
cdr3_aa: CASSQDLDGELFF
cdr3_nt: TGTGCCAGCAGCCAAGATTTGGACGGGGAGCTGTTTTTT

clone_size: few
d_call: .
v_call: TRBV27
j_call: TRBJ1-3
cdr3_aa: CASSPSSVSGNTIYF
cdr3_nt: TGTGCCAGCAGTCCCTCATCGGTCTCTGGAAACACCATATATTTT

clone_size: .
d_call: .
v_call: TRBV3-1/TRBV3-2
j_call: TRBJ1-2
cdr3_aa: CASSKQGSNYGYTF
cdr3_nt: TGTGCCAGCAGCAAACAGGGTTCTAACTATGGCTACACCTTC

clone_size: .
d_call: .
v_call: TRBV19
j_call: TRBJ2-2
cdr3_aa: CASSIAGYSTGELFF
cdr3_nt: TGTGCCAGTAGTATAGCAGGGTATAGCACCGGGGAGCTGTTTTTT

clone_size: .
d_call: TRBD2
v_call: TRBV10-3
j_call: TRBJ2-1
cdr3_aa: CAISEGSGGSNEQFF
cdr3_nt: TGTGCCATCAGTGAGGGTTCTGGCGGGAGCAATGAGCAGTTCTTC

clone_size: few
d_call: TRBD2
v_call: TRBV28
j_call: TRBJ2-1
cdr3_aa: CASNPPLAGGPHEQFF
cdr3_nt: TGTGCCAGTAACCCTCCCCTAGCGGGGGGGCCCCATGAGCAGTTCTTC

clone_size: .
d_call: TRBD2
v_call: TRBV6-5
j_call: TRBJ2-1
cdr3_aa: CASRNSGRYNEQFF
cdr3_nt: TGTGCCAGCAGAAATAGCGGGAGGTACAATGAGCAGTTCTTC

clone_size: .
d_call: .
v_call: TRBV2
j_call: TRBJ1-6
cdr3_aa: CASSDRSSYNSPLHF
cdr3_nt: TGTGCCAGCAGTGACAGGAGCTCCTATAATTCACCCCTCCACTTT

clone_size: medium-sized
d_call: .
v_call: TRBV13
j_call: TRBJ2-7
cdr3_aa: CASSERQDVTYEQYF
cdr3_nt: TGTGCCAGCAGCGAACGGCAGGACGTTACCTACGAGCAGTACTTC

clone_size: few
d_call: .
v_call: TRBV13
j_call: TRBJ2-1
cdr3_aa: CASSRPGLFNEQFF
cdr3_nt: TGTGCCAGCAGCCGACCGGGACTGTTCAATGAGCAGTTCTTC

clone_size: .
d_call: .
v_call: TRBV7-8
j_call: TRBJ1-4
cdr3_aa: CASSGKLLDEKLFF
cdr3_nt: TGTGCCAGCTCAGGGAAATTACTAGATGAAAAACTGTTTTTT

clone_size: .
d_call: .
v_call: TRBV27
j_call: TRBJ1-2
cdr3_aa: CASSLSDQDYGYTF
cdr3_nt: TGTGCCAGCAGTTTATCGGACCAGGACTATGGCTACACCTTC

clone_size: .
d_call: .
v_call: TRBV2
j_call: TRBJ2-2
cdr3_aa: CASKVETNTGELFF
cdr3_nt: TGTGCCAGCAAGGTCGAGACCAACACCGGGGAGCTGTTTTTT

clone_size: .
d_call: .
v_call: TRBV29-1
j_call: TRBJ2-2
cdr3_aa: CSVVTATGELFF
cdr3_nt: TGCAGCGTTGTGACAGCAACCGGGGAGCTGTTTTTT

clone_size: .
d_call: .
v_call: TRBV10-3
j_call: TRBJ2-1
cdr3_aa: CATSPAMRSSYNEQFF
cdr3_nt: TGTGCCACCAGCCCCGCGATGCGGAGCTCCTACAATGAGCAGTTCTTC

clone_size: .
d_call: TRBD2
v_call: TRBV7-8
j_call: TRBJ2-5
cdr3_aa: CASSFPLLAGEDKTQYF
cdr3_nt: TGTGCCAGCAGCTTCCCCTTACTAGCGGGGGAGGATAAGACCCAGTACTTC

clone_size: .
d_call: .
v_call: TRBV2
j_call: TRBJ2-7
cdr3_aa: CASKPYEQYF
cdr3_nt: TGTGCCAGTAAACCCTACGAGCAGTACTTC

clone_size: few
d_call: TRBD2
v_call: TRBV5-4
j_call: TRBJ2-6
cdr3_aa: CASSQLAFGANVLTF
cdr3_nt: TGTGCCAGCAGCCAACTAGCGTTTGGGGCCAACGTCCTGACTTTC

clone_size: .
d_call: TRBD1
v_call: TRBV6-2/TRBV6-3
j_call: TRBJ1-5
cdr3_aa: CASSYIQGAMGQPQHF
cdr3_nt: TGTGCCAGCAGTTACATTCAGGGGGCGATGGGTCAGCCCCAGCATTTT

clone_size: .
d_call: .
v_call: TRBV30
j_call: TRBJ2-1
cdr3_aa: CAWSGGTEGAEQFF
cdr3_nt: TGTGCCTGGAGTGGAGGGACTGAGGGGGCTGAGCAGTTCTTC

clone_size: .
d_call: .
v_call: TRBV5-1
j_call: TRBJ1-1
cdr3_aa: CASSASPTNTEAFF
cdr3_nt: TGCGCCAGCAGCGCGTCACCTACGAACACTGAAGCTTTCTTT

clone_size: .
d_call: .
v_call: TRBV6-6
j_call: TRBJ1-1
cdr3_aa: CASSYIGNTEAFF
cdr3_nt: TGTGCCAGCAGTTACATCGGAAACACTGAAGCTTTCTTT

clone_size: few
d_call: TRBD1
v_call: TRBV18
j_call: TRBJ1-1
cdr3_aa: CASSRDRAMNTEAFF
cdr3_nt: TGTGCCAGCTCACGGGACAGGGCCATGAACACTGAAGCTTTCTTT

clone_size: .
d_call: .
v_call: TRBV6-6
j_call: TRBJ2-7
cdr3_aa: CASSQTQGPHEQYF
cdr3_nt: TGTGCCAGCAGTCAAACACAAGGCCCCCACGAGCAGTACTTC

clone_size: .
d_call: TRBD1
v_call: TRBV4-1
j_call: TRBJ1-2
cdr3_aa: CASSPRQGAINYGYTF
cdr3_nt: TGCGCCAGCAGTCCGAGACAGGGGGCAATCAACTATGGCTACACCTTC

clone_size: .
d_call: TRBD2
v_call: TRBV20-1
j_call: TRBJ2-7
cdr3_aa: CSASPRLAGGRDEQYF
cdr3_nt: TGCAGTGCTAGTCCCCGACTAGCGGGAGGGCGGGACGAGCAGTACTTC

clone_size: medium-sized
d_call: TRBD1
v_call: TRBV7-2
j_call: TRBJ1-2
cdr3_aa: CASSSQGAGGYTF
cdr3_nt: TGTGCCAGCAGCTCTCAGGGGGCCGGAGGCTACACCTTC

clone_size: .
d_call: .
v_call: TRBV19
j_call: TRBJ2-6
cdr3_aa: CASSTPAGSGANVLTF
cdr3_nt: TGTGCCAGTAGTACCCCCGCCGGCTCTGGGGCCAACGTCCTGACTTTC

clone_size: .
d_call: .
v_call: TRBV5-1
j_call: TRBJ2-5
cdr3_aa: CASSLAGQGTQYF
cdr3_nt: TGCGCCAGCAGCTTGGCCGGGCAGGGGACCCAGTACTTC

clone_size: once
d_call: .
v_call: TRBV12-3/TRBV12-4
j_call: TRBJ1-3
cdr3_aa: CASSLTAGNTIYF
cdr3_nt: TGTGCCAGCAGTTTGACAGCTGGAAACACCATATATTTT

clone_size: .
d_call: .
v_call: TRBV5-1
j_call: TRBJ1-1
cdr3_aa: CASSFGRTEAFF
cdr3_nt: TGCGCCAGCAGCTTCGGTCGCACGGAGGCTTTCTTT

clone_size: .
d_call: .
v_call: TRBV5-1
j_call: TRBJ2-5
cdr3_aa: CASSLGGAETQYF
cdr3_nt: TGCGCCAGCAGCTTGGGGGGCGCGGAGACCCAGTACTTC

clone_size: .
d_call: TRBD1
v_call: TRBV18
j_call: TRBJ1-5
cdr3_aa: CASSPDGQVNQPQHF
cdr3_nt: TGTGCCAGCTCACCGGACGGACAGGTCAATCAGCCCCAGCATTTT

clone_size: few
d_call: .
v_call: TRBV4-1
j_call: TRBJ1-4
cdr3_aa: CASSQDPGEKLFF
cdr3_nt: TGCGCCAGCAGCCAAGATCCCGGGGAAAAACTGTTTTTT

clone_size: .
d_call: TRBD1
v_call: TRBV5-6
j_call: TRBJ1-2
cdr3_aa: CASSPGQAGYTF
cdr3_nt: TGTGCCAGCAGCCCCGGACAGGCTGGCTACACCTTC

clone_size: .
d_call: .
v_call: TRBV2
j_call: TRBJ2-3
cdr3_aa: CASRAGDTQYF
cdr3_nt: TGTGCCAGCAGGGCCGGGGATACGCAGTATTTT

clone_size: once
d_call: .
v_call: TRBV7-2
j_call: TRBJ2-5
cdr3_aa: CASSLGGPKETQYF
cdr3_nt: TGTGCCAGCAGCTTAGGGGGGCCGAAAGAGACCCAGTACTTC

clone_size: .
d_call: TRBD2
v_call: TRBV9
j_call: TRBJ2-1
cdr3_aa: CASSVGTSVNEQFF
cdr3_nt: TGTGCCAGCAGCGTAGGAACTAGCGTGAATGAGCAGTTCTTC

clone_size: .
d_call: TRBD1
v_call: TRBV15
j_call: TRBJ1-1
cdr3_aa: CATSGPPTGVESAFF
cdr3_nt: TGTGCCACCAGCGGACCCCCGACAGGGGTTGAATCAGCTTTCTTT

clone_size: few
d_call: .
v_call: TRBV4-1
j_call: TRBJ2-1
cdr3_aa: CASSQGELAGNEQFF
cdr3_nt: TGCGCCAGCAGCCAAGGAGAACTAGCTGGGAATGAGCAGTTCTTC

clone_size: few
d_call: .
v_call: TRBV14
j_call: TRBJ1-1
cdr3_aa: CASSQVMTLWNTEAFF
cdr3_nt: TGTGCCAGCAGCCAAGTAATGACACTTTGGAACACTGAAGCTTTCTTT

clone_size: .
d_call: TRBD1
v_call: TRBV30
j_call: TRBJ2-5
cdr3_aa: CAWSSQGVGETQYF
cdr3_nt: TGTGCCTGGAGTAGTCAGGGGGTAGGAGAGACCCAGTACTTC

clone_size: .
d_call: .
v_call: TRBV10-2
j_call: TRBJ2-6
cdr3_aa: CASSDPGSGANVLTF
cdr3_nt: TGCGCCAGCAGTGATCCGGGATCCGGGGCCAACGTCCTGACTTTC

clone_size: few
d_call: .
v_call: TRBV5-1
j_call: TRBJ1-3
cdr3_aa: CASSLNNDRSSGNTIYF
cdr3_nt: TGCGCCAGCAGCCTGAACAACGACAGGTCCTCCGGGAACACCATATATTTT

clone_size: .
d_call: TRBD2
v_call: TRBV12-3/TRBV12-4
j_call: TRBJ2-1
cdr3_aa: CASSGTSGSEQFF
cdr3_nt: TGTGCCAGCAGCGGGACTAGCGGGAGCGAGCAGTTCTTC

clone_size: few
d_call: .
v_call: TRBV12-3/TRBV12-4
j_call: TRBJ2-3
cdr3_aa: CASSYEGSTQYF
cdr3_nt: TGTGCCAGCAGTTATGAGGGTAGTACGCAGTATTTT

clone_size: .
d_call: .
v_call: TRBV11-1
j_call: TRBJ1-3
cdr3_aa: CASSTGTYIYF
cdr3_nt: TGTGCCAGCAGTACCGGGACATACATATATTTT

clone_size: .
d_call: .
v_call: TRBV2
j_call: TRBJ2-5
cdr3_aa: CASSPWGGPETQYF
cdr3_nt: TGTGCCAGCAGTCCCTGGGGGGGGCCGGAGACCCAGTACTTC

clone_size: .
d_call: .
v_call: TRBV5-1
j_call: TRBJ2-2
cdr3_aa: CASSLGVTTGELFF
cdr3_nt: TGCGCCAGCAGCTTGGGAGTCACCACCGGGGAGCTGTTTTTT

clone_size: .
d_call: TRBD1
v_call: TRBV28
j_call: TRBJ1-2
cdr3_aa: CASRPPTGGNYGYTF
cdr3_nt: TGTGCCAGCAGGCCTCCGACAGGGGGGAACTATGGCTACACCTTC

clone_size: .
d_call: .
v_call: TRBV28
j_call: TRBJ2-3
cdr3_aa: CASSPQNKDTQYF
cdr3_nt: TGTGCCAGCAGTCCTCAGAATAAAGATACGCAGTATTTT